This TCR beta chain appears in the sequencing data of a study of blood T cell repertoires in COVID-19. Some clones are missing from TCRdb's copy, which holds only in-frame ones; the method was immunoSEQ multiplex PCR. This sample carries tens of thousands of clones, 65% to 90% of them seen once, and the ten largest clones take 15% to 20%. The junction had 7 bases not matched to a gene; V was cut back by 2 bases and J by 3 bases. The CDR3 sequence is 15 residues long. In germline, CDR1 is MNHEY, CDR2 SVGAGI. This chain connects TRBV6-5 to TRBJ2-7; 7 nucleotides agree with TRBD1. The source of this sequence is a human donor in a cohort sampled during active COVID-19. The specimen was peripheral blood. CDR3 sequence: CASSYATWDSYEQYF. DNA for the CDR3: TGTGCCAGCAGTTACGCAACTTGGGACAGCTACGAGCAGTACTTC.